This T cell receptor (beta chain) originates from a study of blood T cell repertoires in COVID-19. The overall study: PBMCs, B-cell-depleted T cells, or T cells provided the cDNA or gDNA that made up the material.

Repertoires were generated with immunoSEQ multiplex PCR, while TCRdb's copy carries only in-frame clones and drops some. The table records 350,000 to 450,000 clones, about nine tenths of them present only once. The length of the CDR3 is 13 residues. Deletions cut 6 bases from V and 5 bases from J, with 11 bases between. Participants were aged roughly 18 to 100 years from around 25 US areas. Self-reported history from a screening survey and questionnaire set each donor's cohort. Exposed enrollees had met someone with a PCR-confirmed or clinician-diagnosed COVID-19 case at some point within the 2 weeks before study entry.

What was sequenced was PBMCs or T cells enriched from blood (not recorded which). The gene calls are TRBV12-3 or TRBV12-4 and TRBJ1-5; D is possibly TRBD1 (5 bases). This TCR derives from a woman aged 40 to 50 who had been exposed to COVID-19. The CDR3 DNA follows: TGTGCCAGCAGGGGCCTCAGGGATCAGCCCCAGCATTTT. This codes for CASRGLRDQPQHF.